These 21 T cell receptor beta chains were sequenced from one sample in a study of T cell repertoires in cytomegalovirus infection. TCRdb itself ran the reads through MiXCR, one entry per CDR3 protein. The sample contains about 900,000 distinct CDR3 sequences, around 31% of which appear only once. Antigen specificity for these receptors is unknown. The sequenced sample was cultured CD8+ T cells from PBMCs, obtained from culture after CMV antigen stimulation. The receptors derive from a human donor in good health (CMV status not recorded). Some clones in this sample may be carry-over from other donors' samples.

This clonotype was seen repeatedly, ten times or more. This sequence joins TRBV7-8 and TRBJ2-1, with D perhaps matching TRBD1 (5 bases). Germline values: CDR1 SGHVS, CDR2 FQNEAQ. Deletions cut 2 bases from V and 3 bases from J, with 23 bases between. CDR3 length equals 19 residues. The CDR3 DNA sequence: TGTGCCAGCAGCTTACCCCGTTACCCCACAGGAGCACTCTACAATGAGCAGTTCTTC. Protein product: CASSLPRYPTGALYNEQFF.

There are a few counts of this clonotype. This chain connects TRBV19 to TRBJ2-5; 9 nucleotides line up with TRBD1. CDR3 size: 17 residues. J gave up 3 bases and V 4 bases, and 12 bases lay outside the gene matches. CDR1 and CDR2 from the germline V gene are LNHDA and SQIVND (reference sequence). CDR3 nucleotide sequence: TGTGCCAGTAGTAGTTTATACCGGGACAGGGAGAAAGAGACCCAGTACTTC. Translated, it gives CASSSLYRDREKETQYF.

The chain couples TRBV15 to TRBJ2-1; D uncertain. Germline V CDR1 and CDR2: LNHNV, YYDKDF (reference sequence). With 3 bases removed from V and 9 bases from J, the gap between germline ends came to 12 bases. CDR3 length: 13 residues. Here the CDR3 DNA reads TGTGCCACCAGCAGTGAGACCCCAACTGAGCAGTTCTTC. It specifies CATSSETPTEQFF. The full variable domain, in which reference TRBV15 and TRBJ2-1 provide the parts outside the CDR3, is DAMVIQNPRYQVTQFGKPVTLSCSQTLNHNVMYWYQQKSSQAPKLLFHYYDKDFNNEADTPDNFQSRRPNTSFCFLDIRSPGLGDTAMYLCATSSETPTEQFFGPGTRLTVL.

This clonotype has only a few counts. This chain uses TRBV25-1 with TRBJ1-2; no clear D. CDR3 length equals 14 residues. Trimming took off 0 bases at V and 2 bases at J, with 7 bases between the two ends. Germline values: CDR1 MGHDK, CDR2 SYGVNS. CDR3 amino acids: CASSEYTANYGYTF. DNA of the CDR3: TGTGCCAGCAGTGAATATACGGCGAACTATGGCTACACCTTC.

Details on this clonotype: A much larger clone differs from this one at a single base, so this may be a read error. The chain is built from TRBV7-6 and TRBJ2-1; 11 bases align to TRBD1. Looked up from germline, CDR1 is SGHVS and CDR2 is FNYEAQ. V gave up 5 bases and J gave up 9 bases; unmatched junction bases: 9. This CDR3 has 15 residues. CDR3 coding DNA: TGTGCCAGCAGCCTAAGGGGACAGGGGGTTCCTGAGCAGTTCTTC. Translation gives CASSLRGQGVPEQFF.

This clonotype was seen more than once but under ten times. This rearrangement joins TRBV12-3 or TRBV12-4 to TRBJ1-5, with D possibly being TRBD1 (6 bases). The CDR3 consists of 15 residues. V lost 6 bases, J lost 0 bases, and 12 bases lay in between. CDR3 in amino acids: CASRTSGASNQPQHF. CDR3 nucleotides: TGTGCCAGCAGGACTTCAGGGGCTAGCAATCAGCCCCAGCATTTT.

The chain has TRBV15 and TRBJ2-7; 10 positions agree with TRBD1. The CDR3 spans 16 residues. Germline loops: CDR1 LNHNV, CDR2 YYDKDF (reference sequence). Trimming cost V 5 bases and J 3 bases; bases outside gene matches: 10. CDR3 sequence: CATSAPVRDRGYEQYF. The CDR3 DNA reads TGTGCCACCAGCGCACCCGTCCGGGACAGGGGCTACGAGCAGTACTTC.

The CDR3 region has the DNA TGTGCCAGCATCGACCCCCATGGGGGTGGGGTTCAAGAGACCCAGTACTTC. Translating gives CASIDPHGGGVQETQYF. The chain has TRBV7-9 and TRBJ2-5; D is perhaps TRBD1 or TRBD2 (5 bases each). V shed 7 bases and J shed 2 bases, with 23 bases lying between them. Germline assignment: CDR1 SEHNR and CDR2 FQNEAQ (reference sequence). The CDR3 totals 17 residues.

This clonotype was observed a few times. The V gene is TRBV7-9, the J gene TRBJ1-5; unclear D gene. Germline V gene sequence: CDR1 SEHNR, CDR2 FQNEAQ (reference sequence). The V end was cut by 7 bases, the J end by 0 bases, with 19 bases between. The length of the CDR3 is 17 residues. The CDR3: CASTLSRGPDSNQPQHF. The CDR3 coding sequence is TGTGCCAGCACCCTTTCCCGGGGTCCTGATAGCAATCAGCCCCAGCATTTT.

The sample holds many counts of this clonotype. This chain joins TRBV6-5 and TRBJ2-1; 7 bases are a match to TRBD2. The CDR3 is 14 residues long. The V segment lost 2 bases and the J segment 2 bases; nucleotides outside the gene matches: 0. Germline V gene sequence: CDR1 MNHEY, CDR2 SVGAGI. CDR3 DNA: TGTGCCAGCAGTTACGGGGGGGCCTACAATGAGCAGTTCTTC. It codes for CASSYGGAYNEQFF.

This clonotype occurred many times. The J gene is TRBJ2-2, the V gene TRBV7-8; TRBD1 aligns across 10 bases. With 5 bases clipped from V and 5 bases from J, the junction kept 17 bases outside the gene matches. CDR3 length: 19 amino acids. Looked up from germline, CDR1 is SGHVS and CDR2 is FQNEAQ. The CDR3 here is CASSPNGWWDRGRTGELFF. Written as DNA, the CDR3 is TGTGCCAGCAGCCCAAACGGGTGGTGGGACAGGGGAAGAACCGGGGAGCTGTTTTTT.

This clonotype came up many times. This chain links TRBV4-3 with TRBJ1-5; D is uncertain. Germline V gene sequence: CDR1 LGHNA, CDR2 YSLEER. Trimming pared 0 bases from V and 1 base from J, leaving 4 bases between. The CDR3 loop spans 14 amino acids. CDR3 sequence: CASSQDHSNQPQHF. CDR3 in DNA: TGCGCCAGCAGCCAAGATCACAGCAATCAGCCCCAGCATTTT.

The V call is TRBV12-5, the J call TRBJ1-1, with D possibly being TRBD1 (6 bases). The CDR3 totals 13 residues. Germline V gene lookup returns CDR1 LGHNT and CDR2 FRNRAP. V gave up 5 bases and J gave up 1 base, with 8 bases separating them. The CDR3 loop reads CASGTQGNTEAFF. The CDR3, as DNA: TGTGCTAGTGGTACACAGGGGAACACTGAAGCTTTCTTT.

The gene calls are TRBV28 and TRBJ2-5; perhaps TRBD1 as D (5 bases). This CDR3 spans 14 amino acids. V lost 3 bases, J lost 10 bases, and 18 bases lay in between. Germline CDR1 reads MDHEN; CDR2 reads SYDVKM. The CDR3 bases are TGTGCCAGCAGTTTGCTTTCAGGGCTTTCTGACCAGTACTTC. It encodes CASSLLSGLSDQYF.

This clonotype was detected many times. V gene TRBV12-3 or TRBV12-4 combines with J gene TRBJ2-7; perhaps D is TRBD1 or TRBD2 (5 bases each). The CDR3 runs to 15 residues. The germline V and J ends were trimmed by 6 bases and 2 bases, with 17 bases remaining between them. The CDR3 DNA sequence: TGTGCCAGCAGCAGGATCCGGGACCGAGCCTACGAGCAGTACTTC. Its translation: CASSRIRDRAYEQYF.

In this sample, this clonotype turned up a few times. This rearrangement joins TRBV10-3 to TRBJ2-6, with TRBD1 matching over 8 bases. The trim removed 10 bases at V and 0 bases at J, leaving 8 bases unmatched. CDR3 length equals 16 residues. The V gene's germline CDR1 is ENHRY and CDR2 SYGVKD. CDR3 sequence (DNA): TGTGCCAACTCGGACAGGGTTTTCTCTGGGGCCAACGTCCTGACTTTC. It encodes CANSDRVFSGANVLTF.

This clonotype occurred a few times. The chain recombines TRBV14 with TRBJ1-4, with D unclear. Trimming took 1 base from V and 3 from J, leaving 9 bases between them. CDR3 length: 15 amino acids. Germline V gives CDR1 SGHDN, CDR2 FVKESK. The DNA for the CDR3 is TGTGCCAGCAGCCAAGCAAGCTATCCTAATGAAAAACTGTTTTTT. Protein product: CASSQASYPNEKLFF.

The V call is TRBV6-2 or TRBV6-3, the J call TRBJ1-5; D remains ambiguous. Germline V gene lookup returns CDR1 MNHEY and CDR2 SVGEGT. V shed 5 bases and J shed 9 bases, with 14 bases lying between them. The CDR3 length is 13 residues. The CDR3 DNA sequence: TGTGCCAGCAGTAAGGAGGGCCCCTCGCCCCAGCATTTT. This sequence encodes CASSKEGPSPQHF.

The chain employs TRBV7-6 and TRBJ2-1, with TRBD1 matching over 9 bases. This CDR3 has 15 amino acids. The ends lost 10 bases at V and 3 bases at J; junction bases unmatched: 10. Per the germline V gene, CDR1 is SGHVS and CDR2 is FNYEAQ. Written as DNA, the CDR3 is TGTGCCACCCAATCGGGACAGGGACACTACAATGAGCAGTTCTTC. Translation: CATQSGQGHYNEQFF.

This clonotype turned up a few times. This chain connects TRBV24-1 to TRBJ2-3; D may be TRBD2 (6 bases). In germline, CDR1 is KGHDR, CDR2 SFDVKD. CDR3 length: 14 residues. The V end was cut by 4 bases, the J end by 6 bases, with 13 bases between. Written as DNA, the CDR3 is TGTGCCACCAGTGACACGGGAGTTTTGGATACGCAGTATTTT. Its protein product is CATSDTGVLDTQYF.

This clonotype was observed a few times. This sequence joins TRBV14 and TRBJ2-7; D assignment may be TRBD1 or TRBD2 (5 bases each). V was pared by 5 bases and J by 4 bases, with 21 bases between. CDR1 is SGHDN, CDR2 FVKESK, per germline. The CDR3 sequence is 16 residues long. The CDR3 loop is CASSFSGDLAHYEQYV. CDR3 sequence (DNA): TGTGCCAGCAGCTTTTCCGGGGACCTTGCCCATTACGAGCAGTACGTC.